This T cell receptor (beta chain) was retrieved from a study of blood T cell repertoires in COVID-19. J gave up 0 bases and V 7 bases, and 7 bases lay outside the gene matches. The CDR3 consists of 14 residues. Germline CDR1 is SGHDT and CDR2 is YYEEEE. The age range of participants was about 18 to 100 years, with residence in around 22 US areas. TCRdb keeps only in-frame clones here, not all; method: immunoSEQ multiplex PCR. The sample has a few hundred thousand clones; 87% are singletons. This chain uses TRBV5-6 with TRBJ2-7, with 7 bases aligning to TRBD1. The receptor was isolated from a woman in her 30s who had recovered from COVID-19. What was sequenced was PBMCs or T cells enriched from blood (not recorded which). The CDR3 sequence: CASSKQGLSYEQYF. CDR3 in DNA: TGTGCCAGCTCCAAACAGGGGCTCTCCTACGAGCAGTACTTC.